The 20 T cell receptor beta chains below come from one sample, sequenced in a study of T cell responses to AZD1222 COVID-19 vaccine. The table came from immunoSEQ multiplex PCR; TCRdb's copy has only in-frame clones and leaves some out. The repertoire holds 70,000 to 90,000 clones, with roughly 91% as singletons. The sequencing used peripheral blood, collected 28 days after the second AZD1222 dose. The receptors derive from an adult who received the AZD1222 COVID-19 vaccine.

V usage is TRBV9 and J usage is TRBJ2-2; D may be TRBD1 or TRBD2 (5 bases each). V lost 2 bases and J lost 6, with 20 bases in between. The V gene's germline CDR1 is SGDLS and CDR2 YYNGEE. The CDR3 loop spans 17 amino acids. CDR3 sequence reads: CASSVRDQPSISGELFF. CDR3 DNA: TGTGCCAGCAGCGTCCGGGACCAACCGTCTATATCCGGGGAGCTGTTTTTT.

This clone has only a few counts. V gene TRBV4-1 combines with J gene TRBJ1-1; D call uncertain. Germline CDR1 is MGHRA and CDR2 is YSYEKL. There are 14 residues in the CDR3. V was shortened by 4 bases and J by 1 base, with 10 bases between the two germline ends. For the CDR3, the DNA is TGCGCCAGCAGCCTACGTACAGAGAACACTGAAGCTTTCTTT. Its translation is CASSLRTENTEAFF.

V is TRBV5-4 and J is TRBJ2-2; 8 bases align to TRBD2. CDR1 is SGHNT and CDR2 is YYREEE in the germline V gene (reference sequence). Trimming removed 2 bases from V and 7 bases from J; junction bases left unmatched: 10. The CDR3 spans 16 residues. The CDR3 here is CASSFGGARSGGELFF. The CDR3 DNA is TGTGCCAGCAGCTTCGGGGGGGCCCGGTCGGGCGGGGAGCTGTTTTTT.

The gene calls are TRBV7-9 and TRBJ1-2; D possibly corresponds to TRBD1 (5 bases). CDR1 and CDR2 (germline): SEHNR, FQNEAQ (reference sequence). CDR3 length equals 15 residues. Trimming stripped 5 bases from V and 1 base from J, with 14 bases between. CDR3 bases: TGTGCCAGCAGCCTCGACAGTTTTTTTAACTATGGCTACACCTTC. Translated, it gives CASSLDSFFNYGYTF. The full variable domain, completed using reference TRBV7-9 and TRBJ1-2, is DTGVSQNPRHKITKRGQNVTFRCDPISEHNRLYWYRQTLGQGPEFLTYFQNEAQLEKSRLLSDRFSAERPKGSFSTLEIQRTEQGDSAMYLCASSLDSFFNYGYTFGSGTRLTVV.

This clone has just a few counts. The chain combines TRBV27 with TRBJ1-1; the D is unclear. Germline V gives CDR1 MNHEY, CDR2 SMNVEV (reference sequence). V shed 7 bases and J shed 1 base, with 13 bases lying between them. The CDR3 contains 14 residues. The CDR3 loop reads CASKPKLQNTEAFF. The CDR3, as DNA: TGTGCCAGCAAACCAAAACTACAGAACACTGAAGCTTTCTTT.

The chain links TRBV7-2 to TRBJ1-2; 9 positions match TRBD1. The CDR3 has 15 amino acids. Germline V gene data show CDR1 as SGHTA and CDR2 as FQGNSA. V trimming: 3 bases; J trimming: 2 bases; junction bases outside the gene matches: 4. The CDR3 sequence is CASSLQGQGNYGYTF. The CDR3, as DNA: TGTGCCAGCAGCTTGCAGGGACAGGGAAACTATGGCTACACCTTC.

The chain employs TRBV6-1 and TRBJ1-1, with a tentative D call TRBD1 (6 bases). CDR1 and CDR2 (germline): MNHNS, SASEGT. V lost 5 bases and J lost 8, with 12 bases in between. The CDR3 sequence is 12 residues long. Here the CDR3 DNA reads TGTGCCAGCAGTTCCGAAGGACAGGAAGCTTTCTTT. Translation: CASSSEGQEAFF.

The chain recombines TRBV14 with TRBJ2-7; 10 nucleotides match TRBD1. Germline CDR1 SGHDN, CDR2 FVKESK. This CDR3 contains 15 residues. J gave up 1 base and V 4 bases, and 4 bases lay outside the gene matches. This chain's CDR3 is CASSRDRGRSYEQYF. The CDR3 region has the DNA TGTGCCAGCAGCCGAGACAGGGGGCGATCCTACGAGCAGTACTTC.

The rearrangement links TRBV5-5 to TRBJ2-7; 10 positions agree with TRBD1. This CDR3 spans 13 amino acids. Germline CDR1 SGHKS, CDR2 YYEKEE (reference sequence). The V segment lost 3 bases and the J segment 5 bases; nucleotides outside the gene matches: 2. The CDR3 protein is CASSSGTGDEQYF. The CDR3, as DNA: TGTGCCAGCAGCTCCGGGACAGGGGACGAGCAGTACTTC.

This clone is medium-sized within its sample. The chain employs TRBV9 and TRBJ1-1; 9 bases map to TRBD1. The length of the CDR3 is 14 residues. Germline V CDR1 and CDR2: SGDLS, YYNGEE. Trimming removed 3 bases from V and 4 bases from J; junction bases left unmatched: 4. The CDR3 nucleotides read TGTGCCAGCAGCGAAACAGGGGGCCGCACTGAAGCTTTCTTT. Amino acids: CASSETGGRTEAFF.

This chain uses TRBV4-2 with TRBJ2-6; D is ambiguous. This CDR3 is 18 amino acids long. Trimming took 0 bases from V and 0 from J, leaving 12 bases between them. The V gene's germline CDR1 is LGHNA and CDR2 YNFKEQ. DNA of the CDR3: TGTGCCAGCAGCCAAGAGTCCAGGATTAACTCTGGGGCCAACGTCCTGACTTTC. Amino acids: CASSQESRINSGANVLTF.

A note on this clone: One junction end does not reproduce the germline sequence, and a read error may be involved. This chain uses TRBV7-7 with TRBJ2-2; 7 nucleotides align to TRBD1. The CDR3 is 15 residues long. CDR1 and CDR2 (germline): SSHAT, FNYEAQ (reference sequence). The CDR3 loop is CASSLGDRNTGELFF. CDR3 sequence (DNA): TGTGCTAGCAGCTTAGGGGACAGAAACACCGGGGAGCTGTTTTTT.

CDR3 in DNA: TGTGCCAGCAGTTACTCGGCCCAAGGCATCACAGATACGCAGTATTTT. Translated, it gives CASSYSAQGITDTQYF. The genes are TRBV6-2 or TRBV6-3 and TRBJ2-3; D is unclear. The CDR3 is 16 residues long. The V end was cut by 0 bases, the J end by 2 bases, with 12 bases between. Germline values: CDR1 MNHEY, CDR2 SVGEGT.

The rearrangement uses TRBV2 and TRBJ2-3; D assignment may be TRBD1 or TRBD2 (6 bases each). Trimming removed 7 bases at V and 2 bases at J, with 13 bases between. Germline lookup yields CDR1 SNHLY and CDR2 FYNNEI. The CDR3 contains 14 residues. CDR3 sequence: CASTTGGLTDTQYF. CDR3 DNA: TGTGCCAGCACTACCGGGGGCCTCACAGATACGCAGTATTTT.

This clone was seen many times. The J gene is TRBJ1-1, the V gene TRBV19; D not resolved. There are 14 residues in the CDR3. V was clipped by 1 base and J by 1 base, with 7 bases between them. Germline assignment: CDR1 LNHDA and CDR2 SQIVND (reference sequence). CDR3 sequence: CASSIGVENTEAFF. The CDR3 DNA is TGTGCCAGTAGTATAGGAGTTGAGAACACTGAAGCTTTCTTT.

The CDR3 bases are TGTGCCAGCAGTTCATTCGGGGTCGGAAACACCATATATTTT. Translating gives CASSSFGVGNTIYF. V is TRBV28 and J is TRBJ1-3; D call uncertain. The germline CDR1 and CDR2 sequences are MDHEN and SYDVKM. The CDR3 is 14 amino acids. The V end was cut by 4 bases, the J end by 4 bases, with 11 bases between. Filled out from reference TRBV28 and TRBJ1-3, the complete variable domain reads DVKVTQSSRYLVKRTGEKVFLECVQDMDHENMFWYRQDPGLGLRLIYFSYDVKMKEKGDIPEGYSVSREKKERFSLILESASTNQTSMYLCASSSFGVGNTIYFGEGSWLTVV.

Notes on this clone: The same CDR3 also results from other DNA sequences found in this sample. This chain joins TRBV28 and TRBJ1-2; no reliable D call. V shed 2 bases and J shed 4 bases, with 5 bases lying between them. The CDR3 sequence is 12 residues long. Germline CDR1 and CDR2: MDHEN and SYDVKM. The DNA of the CDR3 is TGTGCCAGCAGTTTAACGGCCTATGGCTACACCTTC. Its protein product is CASSLTAYGYTF.

The chain links TRBV5-1 to TRBJ1-4; D might be TRBD1 (6 bases). This CDR3 has 14 amino acids. CDR1 SGHRS and CDR2 YFSETQ come from the germline V gene. V was clipped by 4 bases and J by 3 bases, with 10 bases between them. CDR3 nucleotide sequence: TGCGCCAGCAGCCGGGGGCCGTCTAATGAAAAACTGTTTTTT. As protein: CASSRGPSNEKLFF. Full variable domain (outside the CDR3, taken from reference TRBV5-1 and TRBJ1-4): KAGVTQTPRYLIKTRGQQVTLSCSPISGHRSVSWYQQTPGQGLQFLFEYFSETQRNKGNFPGRFSGRQFSNSRSEMNVSTLELGDSALYLCASSRGPSNEKLFFGSGTQLSVL.

This clone showed up just a few times. The V gene is TRBV7-2, the J gene TRBJ1-6; D not certain. V dropped 8 bases and J dropped 8 bases, with 13 bases sitting between them. CDR1 SGHTA and CDR2 FQGNSA come from the germline V gene. This CDR3 is built from 13 residues. The CDR3 protein is CASARVSDSPLHF. The CDR3 nucleotides are TGTGCCAGCGCCCGGGTATCTGATTCACCCCTCCACTTT.

The chain couples TRBV10-3 to TRBJ2-7; D is undetermined. Trimming stripped 4 bases from V and 3 bases from J, with 4 bases between. The CDR3 has 11 residues. CDR1 ENHRY and CDR2 SYGVKD come from the germline V gene. The DNA for the CDR3 is TGTGCCATCAGTGTGCGCTACGAGCAGTACTTC. Residues: CAISVRYEQYF.